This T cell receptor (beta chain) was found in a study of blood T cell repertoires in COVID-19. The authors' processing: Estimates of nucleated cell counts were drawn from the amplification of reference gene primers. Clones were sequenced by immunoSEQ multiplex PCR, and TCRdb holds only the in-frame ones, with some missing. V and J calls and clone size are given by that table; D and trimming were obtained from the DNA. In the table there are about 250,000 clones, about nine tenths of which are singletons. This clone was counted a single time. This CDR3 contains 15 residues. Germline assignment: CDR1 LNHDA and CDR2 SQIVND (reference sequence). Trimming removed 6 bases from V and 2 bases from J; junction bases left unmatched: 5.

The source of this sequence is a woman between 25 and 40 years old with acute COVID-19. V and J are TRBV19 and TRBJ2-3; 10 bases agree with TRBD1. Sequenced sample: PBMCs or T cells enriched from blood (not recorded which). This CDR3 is CASSAGTGVTDTQYF. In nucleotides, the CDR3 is TGTGCCAGTAGCGCCGGGACAGGGGTCACAGATACGCAGTATTTT.